This T cell receptor (beta chain) was identified in a study of radiation and T cells in renal cell carcinoma. Time point indicated: blood 2 weeks post-SBRT. Treatment reported: 15 Gy SBRT to primary tumor, nephrectomy 4 weeks later. The germline gives CDR1 MDHEN, CDR2 SYDVKM. CDR3 length equals 13 residues. The V end was cut by 2 bases, the J end by 1 base, with 6 bases between. Repertoires were generated with immunoSEQ multiplex PCR, while TCRdb's copy carries only in-frame clones and drops some. The sample consists of about 130,000 clones, over 75% of them appearing once. Specimen: blood, collected from a patient whose treatment included radiotherapy and nephrectomy. The chain combines TRBV28 with TRBJ2-7; D gene ambiguous. This clonotype was obtained from a man aged 50 to 59 with renal cell carcinoma. CDR3 DNA sequence: TGTGCCAGCAGTTTAACGCTTTCCTACGAGCAGTACTTC. This codes for CASSLTLSYEQYF.